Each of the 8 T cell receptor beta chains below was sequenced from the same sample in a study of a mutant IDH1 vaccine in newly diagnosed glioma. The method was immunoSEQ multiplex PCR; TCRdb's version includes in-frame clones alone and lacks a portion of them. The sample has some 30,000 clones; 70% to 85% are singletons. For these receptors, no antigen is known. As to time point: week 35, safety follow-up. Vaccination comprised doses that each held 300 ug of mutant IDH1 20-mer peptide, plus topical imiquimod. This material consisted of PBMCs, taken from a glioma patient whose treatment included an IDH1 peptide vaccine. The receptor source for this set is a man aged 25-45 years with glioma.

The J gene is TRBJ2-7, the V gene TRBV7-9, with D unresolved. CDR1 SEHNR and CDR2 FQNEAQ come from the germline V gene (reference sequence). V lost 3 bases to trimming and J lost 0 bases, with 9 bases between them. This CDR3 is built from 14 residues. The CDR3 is CASSFGRSSYEQYF. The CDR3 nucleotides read TGTGCCAGCAGCTTCGGACGGAGCTCCTACGAGCAGTACTTC.

CDR3 DNA sequence: TGTGCCAGCAGTCCGGGACTAGCGGGAGTTCTTAGCTCCTACGAGCAGTACTTC. It specifies CASSPGLAGVLSSYEQYF. The chain links TRBV5-6 to TRBJ2-7; 14 bases fit TRBD2. The CDR3 has 18 amino acids. Germline values: CDR1 SGHDT, CDR2 YYEEEE. J lost 0 bases, V lost 5 bases, and 10 bases had no gene match.

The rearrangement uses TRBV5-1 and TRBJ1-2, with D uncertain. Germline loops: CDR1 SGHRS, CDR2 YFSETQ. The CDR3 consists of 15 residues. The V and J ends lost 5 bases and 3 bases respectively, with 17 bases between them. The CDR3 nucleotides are TGCGCCAGCAGGTCGCAGGCCAACGGGGACTATGGCTACACCTTC. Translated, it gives CASRSQANGDYGYTF.

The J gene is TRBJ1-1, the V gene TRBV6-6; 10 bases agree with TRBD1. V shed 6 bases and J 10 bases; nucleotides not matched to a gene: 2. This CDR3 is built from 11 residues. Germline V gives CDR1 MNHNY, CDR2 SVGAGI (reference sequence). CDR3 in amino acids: CASSDRGPAFF. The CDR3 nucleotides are TGTGCCAGCAGCGACAGGGGGCCAGCTTTCTTT.

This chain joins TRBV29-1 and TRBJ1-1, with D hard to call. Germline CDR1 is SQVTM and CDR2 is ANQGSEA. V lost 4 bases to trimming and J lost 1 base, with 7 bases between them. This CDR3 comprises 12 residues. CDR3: CSVVPGNTEAFF. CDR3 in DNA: TGCAGCGTTGTACCCGGGAACACTGAAGCTTTCTTT.

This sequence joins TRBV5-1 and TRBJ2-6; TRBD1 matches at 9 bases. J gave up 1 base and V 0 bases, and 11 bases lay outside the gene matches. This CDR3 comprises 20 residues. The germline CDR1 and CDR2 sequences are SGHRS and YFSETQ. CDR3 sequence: CASSLARQGVIVSGANVLTF. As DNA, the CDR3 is TGCGCCAGCAGCTTGGCCAGACAGGGGGTGATAGTATCTGGGGCCAACGTCCTGACTTTC.

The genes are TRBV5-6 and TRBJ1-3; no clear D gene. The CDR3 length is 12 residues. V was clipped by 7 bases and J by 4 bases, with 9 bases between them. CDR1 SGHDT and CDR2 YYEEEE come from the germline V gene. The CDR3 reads CASELFGNTIYF. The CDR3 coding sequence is TGTGCCAGCGAACTGTTCGGAAACACCATATATTTT.

CDR3 residues: CASSLGGAGFGNTIYF. CDR3 coding DNA: TGTGCCAGCAGTCTAGGGGGCGCAGGGTTTGGAAACACCATATATTTT. This chain uses TRBV6-6 with TRBJ1-3; 7 nucleotides match TRBD1. With 5 bases clipped from V and 3 bases from J, the junction kept 10 bases outside the gene matches. CDR1 and CDR2 from the germline V gene are MNHNY and SVGAGI (reference sequence). This CDR3 contains 16 residues.